Only a few counts were recorded for the clone carrying this TCR beta chain. Method: immunoSEQ multiplex PCR; TCRdb's copy keeps in-frame clones and lacks some. In the table there are roughly 250,000 clones, approximately 84% of which are singletons. These data belong to a study of cytomegalovirus exposure and HLA in healthy donors. Trimming removed 0 bases from V and 3 bases from J; junction bases left unmatched: 4. This CDR3 spans 15 amino acids. Germline V CDR1 and CDR2: SGDLS, YYNGEE. From the roughly 110-subject validation cohort, which was separate from the roughly 630-subject first cohort, the donors were drawn.

This receptor was obtained from a woman in her twenties or thirties in good health and CMV-seropositive. Source material: PBMCs. The chain is built from TRBV9 and TRBJ2-7; TRBD2 agrees at 9 bases. This chain's CDR3 is CASSVGSGSIYEQYF. In nucleotides, the CDR3 is TGTGCCAGCAGCGTAGGTAGCGGGAGTATCTACGAGCAGTACTTC. The variable domain in full, completed from reference TRBV9 and TRBJ2-7, reads DSGVTQTPKHLITATGQRVTLRCSPRSGDLSVYWYQQSLDQGLQFLIQYYNGEERAKGNILERFSAQQFPDLHSELNLSSLELGDSALYFCASSVGSGSIYEQYFGPGTRLTVT.